Each of the 4 T cell receptor beta chains below was sequenced from the same sample in a study of blood T cell repertoires in COVID-19. Assay: immunoSEQ multiplex PCR; the TCRdb copy retains only in-frame clones and omits some. The sample carries more than 300,000 clones, roughly nine tenths recorded once. Sequenced material: PBMCs or T cells enriched from blood (not recorded which). The receptor source for this set is a woman younger than 45 who had recovered from COVID-19.

V gene TRBV30 combines with J gene TRBJ1-2, with a weak D call TRBD1 (6 bases). CDR3 length equals 15 residues. The germline V and J ends were trimmed by 2 bases and 4 bases, with 17 bases remaining between them. Germline CDR1 is GTSNPN and CDR2 is SVGIG (reference sequence). The CDR3: CAWSSPDRPSYGYTF. For the CDR3, the DNA is TGTGCCTGGAGTTCACCAGACAGGCCCAGCTATGGCTACACCTTC.

This clone was counted a few times. The chain carries TRBV6-5 and TRBJ1-6; TRBD1 might be the D (6 bases). V was trimmed by 0 bases and J by 9 bases, leaving 12 bases between them. This CDR3 is 15 amino acids long. Germline V gene sequence: CDR1 MNHEY, CDR2 SVGAGI. In nucleotides, the CDR3 is TGTGCCAGCAGTTACTCCGACAGGTTGGGTTCACCCCTCCACTTT. Its protein is CASSYSDRLGSPLHF.

The chain has TRBV7-8 and TRBJ1-5, with a possible D match to TRBD1 (5 bases). Trimming pared 5 bases from V and 3 bases from J, leaving 14 bases between. Germline assignment: CDR1 SGHVS and CDR2 FQNEAQ. The CDR3 length is 15 residues. CDR3 amino acids: CASSLSGLINQPQHF. In DNA, the CDR3 is TGTGCCAGCAGCCTCTCGGGACTCATCAATCAGCCCCAGCATTTT.

The chain has TRBV12-3 or TRBV12-4 and TRBJ1-1; D gene ambiguous. CDR3 length: 13 amino acids. Trimming stripped 2 bases from V and 5 bases from J, with 9 bases between. CDR3 DNA: TGTGCCAGCAGTTTACTTTCGGGGACTGAAGCTTTCTTT. As protein: CASSLLSGTEAFF.